The rows below give T cell receptor beta chains drawn from one sample of a study of T cells in localized non-small cell lung cancer. TCRdb's table, derived via immunoSEQ multiplex PCR, lists solely in-frame clones and lacks some. The sample has under 4,000 clones, approximately 20% seen once. Here the sequenced sample was lung tumor tissue, taken before any cancer treatment. These receptor sequences come from a female donor older than 55 with stage II lung adenocarcinoma. Each CDR3 is given with its conserved first and last residue. The D gene is left open where the match is weak. The size field is filled for only some rows; it gives once, few, many or a size class.

clone_size: medium-sized; v_call: TRBV6-8; j_call: TRBJ1-4; d_call: TRBD1; cdr3_aa: CASRPGGTGEEKLFF; cdr3_nt: TGTGCCAGCAGGCCAGGAGGGACAGGCGAAGAAAAACTGTTTTTT
clone_size: -; v_call: TRBV18; j_call: TRBJ2-2; d_call: TRBD1; cdr3_aa: CASSQTGKNTGELFF; cdr3_nt: TGTGCCAGCTCGCAGACAGGGAAGAACACCGGGGAGCTGTTTTTT
clone_size: few; v_call: TRBV11-3; j_call: TRBJ2-7; d_call: TRBD1; cdr3_aa: CASSPDRGSYEQYF; cdr3_nt: TGTGCCAGCAGCCCTGACAGGGGTTCCTACGAGCAGTACTTC
clone_size: medium-sized; v_call: TRBV13; j_call: TRBJ2-7; d_call: -; cdr3_aa: CASSLVVRDPAEQYF; cdr3_nt: TGTGCCAGCAGCTTAGTGGTCAGGGACCCGGCCGAGCAGTACTTC
clone_size: large; v_call: TRBV25-1; j_call: TRBJ1-2; d_call: -; cdr3_aa: CASSEGGSGYTF; cdr3_nt: TGTGCCAGCAGTGAAGGAGGGTCTGGCTACACCTTC
clone_size: few; v_call: TRBV18; j_call: TRBJ1-1; d_call: -; cdr3_aa: CASSPGRSAEAFF; cdr3_nt: TGTGCCAGCTCACCGGGACGTTCCGCTGAAGCTTTCTTT
clone_size: medium-sized; v_call: TRBV9; j_call: TRBJ2-5; d_call: -; cdr3_aa: CASSPPRATQETQYF; cdr3_nt: TGTGCCAGCAGTCCTCCCCGAGCTACCCAAGAGACCCAGTACTTC
clone_size: few; v_call: TRBV11-3; j_call: TRBJ2-7; d_call: TRBD1; cdr3_aa: CASSPTGLANEQYF; cdr3_nt: TGTGCCAGCAGCCCGACAGGGTTAGCCAACGAGCAGTACTTC
clone_size: -; v_call: TRBV28; j_call: TRBJ2-7; d_call: -; cdr3_aa: CASSAGHSYEQYF; cdr3_nt: TGTGCCAGCAGTGCGGGGCACTCCTACGAGCAGTACTTC
clone_size: -; v_call: TRBV11-3; j_call: TRBJ2-1; d_call: -; cdr3_aa: CASSLLGGNNEQFF; cdr3_nt: TGTGCCAGCAGCCTCTTGGGGGGTAACAATGAGCAGTTCTTC
clone_size: medium-sized; v_call: TRBV6-8; j_call: TRBJ1-4; d_call: -; cdr3_aa: CASSSRVGEKLFF; cdr3_nt: TGTGCCAGCAGTTCCAGGGTGGGTGAAAAACTGTTTTTT
clone_size: -; v_call: TRBV10-2; j_call: TRBJ2-5; d_call: TRBD2; cdr3_aa: CASSAGDYQETQYF; cdr3_nt: TGCGCCAGCAGCGCGGGGGATTACCAAGAGACCCAGTACTTC
clone_size: -; v_call: TRBV11-3; j_call: TRBJ2-4; d_call: -; cdr3_aa: CASSPKERRNIQYF; cdr3_nt: TGTGCCAGCAGCCCCAAAGAGAGAAGGAACATTCAGTACTTC
clone_size: medium-sized; v_call: TRBV15; j_call: TRBJ2-2; d_call: -; cdr3_aa: CATSRVGGVTGELFF; cdr3_nt: TGTGCCACCAGCAGAGTGGGGGGAGTAACCGGGGAGCTGTTTTTT
clone_size: -; v_call: TRBV6-8; j_call: TRBJ1-2; d_call: -; cdr3_aa: CASSQDGFYGYTF; cdr3_nt: TGTGCCAGCAGTCAGGACGGGTTCTATGGCTACACCTTC
clone_size: -; v_call: TRBV6-8; j_call: TRBJ2-1; d_call: TRBD2; cdr3_aa: CASKLSGSSYNEQFF; cdr3_nt: TGTGCCAGCAAACTAAGCGGGAGCTCCTACAATGAGCAGTTCTTC
clone_size: -; v_call: TRBV6-8; j_call: TRBJ1-1; d_call: -; cdr3_aa: CASSWTTRTEAFF; cdr3_nt: TGTGCCAGCAGTTGGACCACGAGAACAGAAGCTTTCTTT
clone_size: many; v_call: TRBV9; j_call: TRBJ2-7; d_call: -; cdr3_aa: CASSPQGAYEQYF; cdr3_nt: TGTGCCAGCAGCCCGCAGGGTGCCTACGAGCAGTACTTC
clone_size: -; v_call: TRBV9; j_call: TRBJ2-2; d_call: TRBD2; cdr3_aa: CASSPSSGLGTGELFF; cdr3_nt: TGTGCCAGCAGCCCCTCTAGCGGGCTGGGCACCGGGGAGCTGTTTTTT
clone_size: few; v_call: TRBV6-8; j_call: TRBJ2-1; d_call: -; cdr3_aa: CASSATPTDYNEQFF; cdr3_nt: TGTGCCAGCAGTGCCACTCCAACCGATTACAATGAGCAATTCTTC
clone_size: few; v_call: TRBV28; j_call: TRBJ2-1; d_call: -; cdr3_aa: CASSRGQNEQFF; cdr3_nt: TGTGCCAGCAGCAGGGGACAAAATGAGCAGTTCTTC
clone_size: few; v_call: TRBV12-5; j_call: TRBJ1-1; d_call: -; cdr3_aa: CASKLNGAAEAFF; cdr3_nt: TGTGCCAGTAAACTGAACGGGGCGGCTGAAGCTTTCTTT
clone_size: many; v_call: TRBV9; j_call: TRBJ2-3; d_call: -; cdr3_aa: CASSPPRDTQYF; cdr3_nt: TGTGCCAGCAGCCCCCCCCGAGATACGCAGTATTTT
clone_size: -; v_call: TRBV28; j_call: TRBJ1-6; d_call: -; cdr3_aa: CASSFWVQNSPLHF; cdr3_nt: TGTGCCAGCAGTTTTTGGGTCCAGAATTCACCCCTCCACTTT
clone_size: -; v_call: TRBV28; j_call: TRBJ2-7; d_call: TRBD1; cdr3_aa: CASSSRGRTSYEQYF; cdr3_nt: TGTGCCAGCAGTTCCAGGGGGCGCACGTCCTACGAGCAGTACTTC
clone_size: -; v_call: TRBV28; j_call: TRBJ1-5; d_call: -; cdr3_aa: CAGKTPGNQPQHF; cdr3_nt: TGTGCCGGTAAAACCCCGGGCAATCAGCCCCAGCATTTT
clone_size: few; v_call: TRBV18; j_call: TRBJ2-1; d_call: -; cdr3_aa: CASSPDPASASSYNEQFF; cdr3_nt: TGTGCCAGCTCACCAGACCCAGCTAGCGCGAGCTCCTACAATGAGCAGTTCTTC
clone_size: -; v_call: TRBV18; j_call: TRBJ2-2; d_call: TRBD1; cdr3_aa: CASSARTGENTGELFF; cdr3_nt: TGTGCCAGCTCAGCCAGGACAGGGGAGAACACCGGGGAGCTGTTTTTT
clone_size: -; v_call: TRBV29-1; j_call: TRBJ2-1; d_call: TRBD2; cdr3_aa: CSVDGLAGGLEQFF; cdr3_nt: TGCAGCGTTGATGGTCTAGCGGGAGGACTCGAGCAGTTCTTC
clone_size: -; v_call: TRBV6-8; j_call: TRBJ2-1; d_call: TRBD1; cdr3_aa: CASSLRITGGTGKGNEQFF; cdr3_nt: TGTGCCAGCAGTCTACGCATTACAGGGGGGACAGGGAAGGGGAATGAGCAGTTCTTC
clone_size: many; v_call: TRBV4-1; j_call: TRBJ2-4; d_call: TRBD1; cdr3_aa: CASSQEKGAGWDIQYF; cdr3_nt: TGCGCCAGCAGCCAAGAGAAGGGGGCTGGCTGGGACATTCAGTACTTC
clone_size: medium-sized; v_call: TRBV9; j_call: TRBJ1-3; d_call: -; cdr3_aa: CASSVIEGANSGNTIYF; cdr3_nt: TGTGCCAGCAGCGTAATAGAAGGGGCTAACTCTGGAAACACCATATATTTT
clone_size: -; v_call: TRBV29-1; j_call: TRBJ2-5; d_call: -; cdr3_aa: CSGRGGQETQYF; cdr3_nt: TGCAGCGGGAGAGGCGGCCAAGAGACCCAGTACTTC
clone_size: medium-sized; v_call: TRBV11-3; j_call: TRBJ2-3; d_call: TRBD2; cdr3_aa: CASSLVIGGRADTQYF; cdr3_nt: TGTGCCAGCAGCTTAGTCATAGGCGGGAGGGCTGATACGCAGTATTTT
clone_size: large; v_call: TRBV16; j_call: TRBJ2-1; d_call: -; cdr3_aa: CASSQSAGSGDEQFF; cdr3_nt: TGTGCCAGCAGCCAGTCCGCAGGTTCCGGGGATGAGCAGTTCTTC
clone_size: -; v_call: TRBV19; j_call: TRBJ2-3; d_call: -; cdr3_aa: CASRSLGAGRGTDTQYF; cdr3_nt: TGTGCCAGTAGGAGTCTTGGGGCGGGAAGAGGGACAGATACGCAGTATTTT
clone_size: few; v_call: TRBV19; j_call: TRBJ2-3; d_call: -; cdr3_aa: CASSIAMGDTQYF; cdr3_nt: TGTGCCAGTAGTATAGCAATGGGCGATACGCAGTATTTT
clone_size: -; v_call: TRBV5-1; j_call: TRBJ1-1; d_call: -; cdr3_aa: CASSLLVSNTEAFF; cdr3_nt: TGCGCCAGCAGCCTTCTTGTCTCGAACACTGAAGCTTTCTTT
clone_size: few; v_call: TRBV11-3; j_call: TRBJ2-7; d_call: TRBD1; cdr3_aa: CASSPWDRVNEQYF; cdr3_nt: TGTGCCAGCAGCCCCTGGGACAGGGTCAACGAGCAGTACTTC
clone_size: -; v_call: TRBV4-1; j_call: TRBJ1-1; d_call: -; cdr3_aa: CASSQAQEVHTEAFF; cdr3_nt: TGCGCCAGCAGCCAAGCCCAAGAGGTCCACACTGAAGCTTTCTTT
clone_size: few; v_call: TRBV11-3; j_call: TRBJ1-1; d_call: -; cdr3_aa: CASSLLSVNTEAFF; cdr3_nt: TGTGCCAGCAGCTTACTGTCGGTGAACACTGAAGCTTTCTTT
clone_size: -; v_call: TRBV15; j_call: TRBJ1-5; d_call: -; cdr3_aa: CATSRVQSQGNQHF; cdr3_nt: TGTGCCACCAGCAGAGTTCAGTCCCAGGGGAACCAGCATTTT
clone_size: many; v_call: TRBV7-8; j_call: TRBJ2-7; d_call: -; cdr3_aa: CASSLDPTRGQYF; cdr3_nt: TGTGCCAGCAGCTTAGATCCGACCCGGGGGCAGTACTTC
clone_size: large; v_call: TRBV14; j_call: TRBJ2-7; d_call: -; cdr3_aa: CASSQNAWEQYF; cdr3_nt: TGTGCCAGCAGCCAAAACGCTTGGGAGCAGTACTTC
clone_size: -; v_call: TRBV11-3; j_call: TRBJ1-5; d_call: -; cdr3_aa: CASSPGQDRQPQHF; cdr3_nt: TGTGCCAGCAGCCCCGGACAAGATCGCCAGCCCCAGCATTTT
clone_size: -; v_call: TRBV30; j_call: TRBJ2-2; d_call: -; cdr3_aa: CAWSRGQGFTGELFF; cdr3_nt: TGTGCCTGGAGTCGGGGGCAGGGCTTCACCGGGGAGCTGTTTTTT
clone_size: -; v_call: TRBV25-1; j_call: TRBJ1-1; d_call: -; cdr3_aa: CASSESQVGGNTEAFF; cdr3_nt: TGTGCCAGCAGTGAATCACAGGTCGGCGGGAACACTGAAGCTTTCTTT
clone_size: medium-sized; v_call: TRBV6-8; j_call: TRBJ1-2; d_call: TRBD1; cdr3_aa: CASSYLTGTVRRNYGYTF; cdr3_nt: TGTGCCAGCAGTTACCTCACCGGGACAGTCCGGCGGAACTATGGCTACACCTTC
clone_size: few; v_call: TRBV11-3; j_call: TRBJ1-1; d_call: -; cdr3_aa: CASSLGGESTEAFF; cdr3_nt: TGTGCCAGCAGCTTAGGGGGGGAAAGCACTGAAGCTTTCTTT
clone_size: -; v_call: TRBV19; j_call: TRBJ2-3; d_call: -; cdr3_aa: CASSTGLPADTQYF; cdr3_nt: TGTGCCAGTAGCACGGGACTTCCCGCAGATACGCAGTATTTT
clone_size: few; v_call: TRBV28; j_call: TRBJ2-7; d_call: TRBD1; cdr3_aa: CASSHDRVAPHEQYF; cdr3_nt: TGTGCCAGCAGTCACGACAGGGTTGCGCCCCACGAGCAGTACTTC
clone_size: large; v_call: TRBV28; j_call: TRBJ1-2; d_call: -; cdr3_aa: CASSSIRLEGRIYGYTF; cdr3_nt: TGTGCCAGCAGTTCTATTCGGCTGGAGGGGCGGATCTATGGCTACACCTTC
clone_size: -; v_call: TRBV9; j_call: TRBJ2-7; d_call: -; cdr3_aa: CASSGQEAPEQYF; cdr3_nt: TGTGCCAGCAGTGGGCAGGAGGCCCCCGAGCAGTACTTC